The following is a TCR beta chain sequence with its context. Trimming shortened V by 3 bases and J by 4 bases, and 10 bases separated the two germline ends. The CDR3 sequence is 14 residues long. Germline lookup yields CDR1 MGHRA and CDR2 YSYEKL. The source of the sample is a study of CD8+ T cells in alopecia areata. Extraction of RNA preceded its reverse transcription into cDNA, which served as the sequencing template. Data came from immunoSEQ multiplex PCR; TCRdb stores just in-frame clones and leaves some out. The repertoire has 150,000 or so clones, around 50% of them found once; the top ten carry about 6.3%.

The source material was CD4+ T cells sorted from blood. V and J are TRBV4-1 and TRBJ1-5, with D tentatively TRBD1 (5 bases). This receptor was taken from a human donor with alopecia areata. CDR3 sequence: CASSQGTGNQPQHF. For the CDR3, the DNA is TGCGCCAGCAGCCAGGGGACCGGTAATCAGCCCCAGCATTTT.